This T cell receptor beta chain was identified in a study of regulatory T cells in long-lasting Graves disease. Sequencing libraries for TCR beta were prepared with iRepertoire HTBI primers and Arm-PCR of CDR3 regions. MiXCR, applied by TCRdb to the multiplex PCR reads, yields one record per CDR3 protein. This table has fewer than 550,000 distinct CDR3 sequences, roughly 15% appearing once. Sample time point: newly diagnosed GD, antithyroid drugs for less than 3 months. Generation of the TCR library employed RNA extracted from PBMCs. These data were also reused for a study on T cells in Graves' hyperthyroidism and ophthalmopathy.

The TCR sequence derives from a middle-aged woman with Graves disease. The material sequenced was peripheral blood mononuclear cells (PBMCs), taken at new diagnosis, from a patient treated with antithyroid drugs.

The DNA of the CDR3 is TGTGCCAGCAGCGTCTCTCTAGCGGGGGCGTACAATGAGCAGTTCTTC. Amino acids: CASSVSLAGAYNEQFF. The V and J genes are TRBV9 and TRBJ2-1, with 10 bases that match TRBD2. Trimming at V came to 2 bases and at J to 4 bases, leaving 6 bases not matched to a gene. The CDR3 has 16 amino acids. CDR1 SGDLS and CDR2 YYNGEE come from the germline V gene.